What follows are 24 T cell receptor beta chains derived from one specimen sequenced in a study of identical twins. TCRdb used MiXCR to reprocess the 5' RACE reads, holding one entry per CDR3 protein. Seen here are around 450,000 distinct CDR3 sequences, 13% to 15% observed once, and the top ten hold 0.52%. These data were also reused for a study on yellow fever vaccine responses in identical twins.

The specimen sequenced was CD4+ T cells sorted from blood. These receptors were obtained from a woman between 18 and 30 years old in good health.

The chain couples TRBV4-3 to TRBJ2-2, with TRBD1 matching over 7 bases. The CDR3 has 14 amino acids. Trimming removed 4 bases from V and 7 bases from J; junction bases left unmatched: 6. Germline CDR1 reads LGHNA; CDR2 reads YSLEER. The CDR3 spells CASSRGRGIGELFF. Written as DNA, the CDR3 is TGCGCCAGCAGCCGGGGCAGGGGGATCGGGGAGCTGTTTTTT.

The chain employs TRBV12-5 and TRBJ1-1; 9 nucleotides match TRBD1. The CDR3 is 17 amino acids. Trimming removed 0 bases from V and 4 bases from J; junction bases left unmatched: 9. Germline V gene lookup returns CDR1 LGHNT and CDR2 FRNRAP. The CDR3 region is CASGLVRTGGGLTEAFF. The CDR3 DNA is TGTGCTAGTGGTTTGGTACGAACAGGGGGCGGTCTCACTGAAGCTTTCTTT.

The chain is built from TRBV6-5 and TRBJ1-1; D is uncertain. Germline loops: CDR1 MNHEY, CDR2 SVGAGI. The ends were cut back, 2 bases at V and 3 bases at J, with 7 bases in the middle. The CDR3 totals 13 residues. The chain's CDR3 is CASSYGVDTEAFF. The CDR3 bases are TGTGCCAGCAGTTACGGGGTTGACACTGAAGCTTTCTTT.

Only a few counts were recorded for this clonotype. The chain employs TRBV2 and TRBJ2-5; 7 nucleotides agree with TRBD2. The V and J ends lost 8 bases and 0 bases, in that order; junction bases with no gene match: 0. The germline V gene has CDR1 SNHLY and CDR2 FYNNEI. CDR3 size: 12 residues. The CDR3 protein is CASLADQETQYF. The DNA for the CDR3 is TGTGCCAGCCTAGCGGACCAAGAGACCCAGTACTTC.

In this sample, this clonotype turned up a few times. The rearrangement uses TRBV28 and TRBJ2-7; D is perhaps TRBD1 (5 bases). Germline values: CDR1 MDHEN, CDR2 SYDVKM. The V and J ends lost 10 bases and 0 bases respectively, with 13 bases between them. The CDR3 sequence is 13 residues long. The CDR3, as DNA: TGTGCCACCAGAGACAGCCCCTCCTACGAGCAGTACTTC. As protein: CATRDSPSYEQYF.

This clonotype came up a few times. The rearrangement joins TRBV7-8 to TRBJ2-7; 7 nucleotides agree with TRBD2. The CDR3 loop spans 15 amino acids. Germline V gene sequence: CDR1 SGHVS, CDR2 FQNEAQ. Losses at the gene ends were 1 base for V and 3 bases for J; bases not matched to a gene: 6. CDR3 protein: CASSLGGLTNYEQYF. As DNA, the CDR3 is TGTGCCAGCAGCTTAGGGGGACTAACTAACTACGAGCAGTACTTC.

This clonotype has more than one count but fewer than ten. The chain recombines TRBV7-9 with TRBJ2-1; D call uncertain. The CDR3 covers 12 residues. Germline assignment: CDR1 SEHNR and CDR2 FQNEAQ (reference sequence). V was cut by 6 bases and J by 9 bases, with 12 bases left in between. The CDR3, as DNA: TGTGCCAGCAGGCGGAACTCGGGTGAGCAGTTCTTC. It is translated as CASRRNSGEQFF.

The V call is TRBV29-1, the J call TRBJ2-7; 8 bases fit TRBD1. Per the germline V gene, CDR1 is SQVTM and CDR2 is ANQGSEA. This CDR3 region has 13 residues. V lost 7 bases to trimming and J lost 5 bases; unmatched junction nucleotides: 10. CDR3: CSARTGKVDEQYF. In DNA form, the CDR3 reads TGCAGCGCCAGGACAGGGAAAGTGGACGAGCAGTACTTC.

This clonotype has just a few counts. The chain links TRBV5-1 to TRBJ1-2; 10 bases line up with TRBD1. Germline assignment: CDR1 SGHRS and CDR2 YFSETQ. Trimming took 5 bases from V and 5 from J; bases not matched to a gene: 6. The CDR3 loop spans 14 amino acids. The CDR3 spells CASSPTGGSYGYTF. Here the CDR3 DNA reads TGCGCCAGCAGTCCGACAGGGGGCTCTTATGGCTACACCTTC.

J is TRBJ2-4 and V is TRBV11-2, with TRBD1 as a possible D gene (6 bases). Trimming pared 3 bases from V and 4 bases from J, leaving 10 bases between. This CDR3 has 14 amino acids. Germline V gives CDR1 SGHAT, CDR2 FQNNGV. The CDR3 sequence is CASSFPQGKNIQYF. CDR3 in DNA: TGTGCCAGCAGCTTCCCACAGGGTAAAAACATTCAGTACTTC.

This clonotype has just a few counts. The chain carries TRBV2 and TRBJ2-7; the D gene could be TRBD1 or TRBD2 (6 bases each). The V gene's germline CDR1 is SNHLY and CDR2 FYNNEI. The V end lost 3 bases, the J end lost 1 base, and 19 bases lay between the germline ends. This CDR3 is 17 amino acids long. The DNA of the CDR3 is TGTGCCAGCAGTGAGGGGCTTGTAGGGGGGCGGTCCTACGAGCAGTACTTC. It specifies CASSEGLVGGRSYEQYF. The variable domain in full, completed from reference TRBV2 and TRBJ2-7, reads EPEVTQTPSHQVTQMGQEVILRCVPISNHLYFYWYRQILGQKVEFLVSFYNNEISEKSEIFDDQFSVERPDGSNFTLKIRSTKLEDSAMYFCASSEGLVGGRSYEQYFGPGTRLTVT.

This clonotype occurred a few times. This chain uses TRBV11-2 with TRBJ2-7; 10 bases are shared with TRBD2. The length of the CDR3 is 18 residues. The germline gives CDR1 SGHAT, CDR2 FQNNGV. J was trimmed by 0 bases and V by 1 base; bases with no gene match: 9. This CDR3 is CASSLVGSGGLLSYEQYF. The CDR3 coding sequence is TGTGCCAGCAGCTTAGTAGGTAGCGGGGGGCTCCTCTCCTACGAGCAGTACTTC.

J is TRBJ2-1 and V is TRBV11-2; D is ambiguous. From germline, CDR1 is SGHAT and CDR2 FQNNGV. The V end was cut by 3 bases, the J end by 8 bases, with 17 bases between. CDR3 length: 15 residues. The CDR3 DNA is TGTGCCAGCAGCTTGGGTCCGACGTATTTGGATGAGCAGTTCTTC. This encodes CASSLGPTYLDEQFF.

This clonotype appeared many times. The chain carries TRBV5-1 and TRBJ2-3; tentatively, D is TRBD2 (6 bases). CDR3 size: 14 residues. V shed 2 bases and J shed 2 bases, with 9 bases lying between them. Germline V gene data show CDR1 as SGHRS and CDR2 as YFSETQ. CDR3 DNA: TGCGCCAGCAGCTTCGCGGGGACCACAGATACGCAGTATTTT. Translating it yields CASSFAGTTDTQYF.

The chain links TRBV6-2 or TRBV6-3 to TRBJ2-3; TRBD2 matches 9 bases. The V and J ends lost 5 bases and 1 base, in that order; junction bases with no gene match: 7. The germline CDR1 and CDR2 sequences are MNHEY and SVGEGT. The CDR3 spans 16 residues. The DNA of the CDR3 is TGTGCCAGCAGTCGGCATAGCGGGAGTGGCACAGATACGCAGTATTTT. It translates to CASSRHSGSGTDTQYF.

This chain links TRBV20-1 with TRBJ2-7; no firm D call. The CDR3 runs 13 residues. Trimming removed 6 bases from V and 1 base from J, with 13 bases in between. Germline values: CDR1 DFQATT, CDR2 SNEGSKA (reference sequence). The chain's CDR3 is CSAPPDLSYEQYF. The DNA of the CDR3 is TGCAGTGCCCCACCAGACTTGTCCTACGAGCAGTACTTC.

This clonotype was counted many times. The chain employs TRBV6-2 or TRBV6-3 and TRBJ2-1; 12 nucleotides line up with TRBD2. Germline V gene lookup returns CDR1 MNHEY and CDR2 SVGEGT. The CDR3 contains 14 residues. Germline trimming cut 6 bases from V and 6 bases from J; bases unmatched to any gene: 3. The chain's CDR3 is CASSPSGRGNEQFF. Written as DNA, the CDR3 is TGTGCCAGCAGCCCTAGCGGGAGGGGCAATGAGCAGTTCTTC.

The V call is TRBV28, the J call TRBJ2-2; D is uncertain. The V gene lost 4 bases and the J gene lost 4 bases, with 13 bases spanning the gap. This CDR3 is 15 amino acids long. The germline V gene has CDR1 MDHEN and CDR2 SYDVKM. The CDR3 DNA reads TGTGCCAGCAGTTCAATCAGTCCGAGCACCGGGGAGCTGTTTTTT. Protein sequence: CASSSISPSTGELFF.

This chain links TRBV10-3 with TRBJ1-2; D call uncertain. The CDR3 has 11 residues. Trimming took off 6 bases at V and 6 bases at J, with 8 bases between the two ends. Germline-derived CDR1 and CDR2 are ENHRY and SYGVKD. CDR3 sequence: CAISHTDGYTF. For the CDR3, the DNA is TGTGCCATCAGCCACACGGATGGCTACACCTTC.

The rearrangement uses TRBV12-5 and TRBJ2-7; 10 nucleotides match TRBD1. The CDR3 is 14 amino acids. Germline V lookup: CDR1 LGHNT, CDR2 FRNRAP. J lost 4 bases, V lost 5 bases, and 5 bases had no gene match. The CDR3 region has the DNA TGTGCTAGTGGTATGGGACAGGGGTCGTACGAGCAGTACTTC. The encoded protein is CASGMGQGSYEQYF.

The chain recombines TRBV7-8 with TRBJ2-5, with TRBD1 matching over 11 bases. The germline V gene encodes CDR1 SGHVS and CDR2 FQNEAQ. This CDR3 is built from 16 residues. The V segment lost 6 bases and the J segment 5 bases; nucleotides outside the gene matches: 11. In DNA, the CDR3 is TGTGCCAGCAGTTATCCCAGGACAGGGGGCTTGGAGACCCAGTACTTC. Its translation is CASSYPRTGGLETQYF.

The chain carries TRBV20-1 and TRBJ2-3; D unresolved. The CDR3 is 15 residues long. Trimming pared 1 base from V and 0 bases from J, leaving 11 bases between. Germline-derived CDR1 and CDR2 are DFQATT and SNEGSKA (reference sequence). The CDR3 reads CSARVQTPSTDTQYF. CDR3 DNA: TGCAGTGCTAGAGTACAGACCCCTAGCACAGATACGCAGTATTTT.

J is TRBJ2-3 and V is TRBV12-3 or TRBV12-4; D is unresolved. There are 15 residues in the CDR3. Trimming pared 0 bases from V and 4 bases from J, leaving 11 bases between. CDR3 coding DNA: TGTGCCAGCAGTTTAGCGGGAAGGGCCTCAGATACGCAGTATTTT. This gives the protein CASSLAGRASDTQYF.

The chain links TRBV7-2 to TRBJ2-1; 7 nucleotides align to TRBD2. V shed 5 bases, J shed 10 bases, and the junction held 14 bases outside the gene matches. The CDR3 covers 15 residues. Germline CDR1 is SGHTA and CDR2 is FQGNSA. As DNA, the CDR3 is TGTGCCAGCAGCCCAGGGCGGCTAGCGGCCCCCGAGCAGTTCTTC. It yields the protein CASSPGRLAAPEQFF.